The rows below give T cell receptor beta chains drawn from one sample of a study of cytomegalovirus exposure and HLA in healthy donors. Sequenced by immunoSEQ multiplex PCR; TCRdb stores in-frame clones only, minus some. The sample records roughly 190,000 clones, about 9.4% being singletons. The sequenced sample was PBMCs. The receptors come from a woman aged 30 to 39 in good health and CMV-seropositive. Each CDR3 is given with its conserved first and last residue. The D gene is left open where the match is weak. For some rows the clone size is stated as once, few or many, or as a class when expanded; others skip it.

>NA|NA|TRBJ1-5|TRBV27
CASSLFGRPFQPQHF
TGTGCCAGCAGTTTATTTGGCAGGCCGTTCCAGCCCCAGCATTTT
>NA|NA|TRBJ1-6|TRBV2
CASSGALSSSSSSSSYNSPLHF
TGTGCCAGCAGTGGGGCACTCTCCTCATCTTCCTCCTCGAGCTCCTATAATTCACCCCTCCACTTT
>few|TRBD2|TRBJ2-1|TRBV9
CASSARLAPSSYNEQFF
TGTGCCAGCAGCGCCAGACTAGCGCCGAGCTCCTACAATGAGCAGTTCTTC
>NA|NA|TRBJ1-1|TRBV20-1
CSAQGNTEAFF
TGCAGTGCTCAGGGGAACACTGAAGCTTTCTTT
>few|NA|TRBJ2-7|TRBV28
CASSFHREQYEQYF
TGTGCCAGCAGTTTCCACAGGGAGCAGTACGAGCAGTACTTC
>NA|TRBD1|TRBJ2-5|TRBV5-1
CASSLLGDRPQETQYF
TGCGCCAGCAGCTTGTTAGGGGACAGGCCCCAAGAGACCCAGTACTTC
>NA|NA|TRBJ1-1|TRBV10-3
CAISESTEKAFF
TGTGCCATCAGTGAGTCGACAGAAAAAGCTTTCTTT
>few|TRBD1|TRBJ2-2|TRBV4-1
CASSLRDRGAGELFF
TGCGCCAGCAGTCTCCGGGACAGGGGAGCCGGGGAGCTGTTTTTT
>NA|TRBD1|TRBJ2-5|TRBV10-3
CATSTGGLGQETQYF
TGTGCCACTAGTACAGGGGGCTTGGGCCAAGAGACCCAGTACTTC
>NA|NA|TRBJ1-1|TRBV10-1
CASSPSPAVNTEAFF
TGCGCCAGCAGTCCCTCCCCCGCGGTGAACACTGAAGCTTTCTTT
>NA|NA|TRBJ2-5|TRBV5-1
CASSFVMRQETQYF
TGCGCCAGCAGCTTCGTTATGAGACAAGAGACCCAGTACTTC
>NA|NA|TRBJ1-3|TRBV6-1
CASISGGGGNTIYF
TGTGCCAGCATTTCAGGAGGAGGTGGAAACACCATATATTTT
>few|NA|TRBJ2-3|TRBV30
CAWMGLPSADTQYF
TGTGCCTGGATGGGGCTCCCAAGTGCAGATACGCAGTATTTT
>NA|TRBD2|TRBJ2-7|TRBV6-1
CASSEARLAAVEQYF
TGTGCCAGCAGTGAAGCGCGACTAGCGGCGGTCGAGCAGTACTTC
>few|TRBD2|TRBJ2-1|TRBV6-5
CASSYGLAGPGEEQFF
TGTGCCAGCAGTTATGGGCTAGCGGGACCAGGGGAGGAGCAGTTCTTC
>NA|NA|TRBJ1-2|TRBV13
CASSSSDSPRYTF
TGTGCCAGCAGCTCCTCGGACAGCCCCAGATACACCTTC
>NA|NA|TRBJ1-5|TRBV27
CASSDGTRGRQPQHF
TGTGCCAGCAGTGACGGGACAAGGGGTCGTCAGCCCCAGCATTTT
>NA|NA|TRBJ2-1|TRBV29-1
CSVGPEPPRAKQFF
TGCAGCGTTGGCCCGGAGCCCCCGCGCGCGAAGCAGTTCTTC
>NA|NA|TRBJ1-2|TRBV19
CASSWLKNSNYGYTF
TGTGCCAGTAGTTGGCTTAAGAATTCAAACTATGGCTACACCTTC
>NA|NA|TRBJ1-1|TRBV2
CASSGRGYTEAFF
TGTGCCAGCAGTGGGAGAGGCTACACTGAAGCTTTCTTT
>few|TRBD1|TRBJ1-2|TRBV6-5
CASRTNRQGYGYTF
TGTGCCAGCAGAACGAACCGACAGGGCTATGGCTACACCTTC
>NA|TRBD2|TRBJ2-7|TRBV6-1
CASIRLAGGSYEQYF
TGTGCCAGCATCCGACTAGCGGGGGGCTCCTACGAGCAGTACTTC
>few|TRBD1|TRBJ1-3|TRBV5-1
CASSTTGVSGNTIYF
TGCGCCAGCAGCACTACAGGGGTTTCTGGAAACACCATATATTTT
>few|NA|TRBJ2-1|TRBV2
CASRADSFNNEQFF
TGTGCCAGCAGGGCTGACAGCTTCAACAATGAGCAGTTCTTC
>NA|TRBD2|TRBJ2-1|TRBV12-5
CASGPGLADYNEQFF
TGTGCTAGTGGTCCGGGACTAGCGGATTACAATGAGCAGTTCTTC
>few|TRBD1|TRBJ2-7|TRBV27
CASSFTGTVSYEQYF
TGTGCCAGCAGCTTTACCGGGACAGTGAGCTACGAGCAGTACTTC
>once|NA|TRBJ2-1|TRBV9
CASSLKHRSYNEQFF
TGTGCCAGCAGCCTTAAACACCGCTCCTACAATGAGCAGTTCTTC
>few|TRBD1|TRBJ1-1|TRBV5-1
CASSSGTGNTEAFF
TGCGCCAGCAGCTCCGGGACAGGGAACACTGAAGCTTTCTTT
>few|NA|TRBJ2-7|TRBV6-1
CASLRSYEQYF
TGTGCCAGCCTGAGATCGTACGAGCAGTACTTC
>NA|TRBD1|TRBJ1-2|TRBV7-6
CASSLGDRGVYGYTF
TGTGCCAGCAGCTTAGGGGACAGGGGTGTCTATGGCTACACCTTC
>NA|TRBD2|TRBJ2-2|TRBV5-1
CASRPLAGNTGELFF
TGCGCCAGCAGGCCTCTAGCGGGAAACACCGGGGAGCTGTTTTTT
>few|NA|TRBJ1-1|TRBV5-1
CASSLEPFMNTEAFF
TGCGCCAGCAGCTTGGAGCCATTTATGAACACTGAAGCTTTCTTT
>NA|TRBD2|TRBJ2-5|TRBV10-2
CASSEMTSVQETQYF
TGCGCCAGCAGCGAGATGACTAGCGTGCAAGAGACCCAGTACTTC
>few|TRBD1|TRBJ1-2|TRBV5-1
CASTTGGFYGYTF
TGCGCCAGCACGACAGGGGGCTTCTATGGCTACACCTTC
>NA|NA|TRBJ2-1|TRBV30
CAWSAYPTRNEQFF
TGTGCCTGGAGTGCCTATCCTACTAGAAATGAGCAGTTCTTC
>NA|TRBD1|TRBJ2-7|TRBV6-6
CASSPQGDEQYF
TGTGCCAGCAGTCCCCAGGGGGACGAGCAGTACTTC
>few|TRBD2|TRBJ2-1|TRBV4-1
CASSPSGAGGNEQFF
TGCGCCAGCAGCCCTTCAGGAGCGGGAGGTAATGAGCAGTTCTTC
>NA|NA|TRBJ2-1|TRBV2
CASSAPLESYNEQFF
TGTGCCAGCAGCGCCCCCCTTGAGTCCTACAATGAGCAGTTCTTC
>NA|NA|TRBJ1-6|TRBV6-1
CASRVEAGTNSPLHF
TGTGCCAGCAGGGTTGAGGCGGGAACGAATTCACCCCTCCACTTT
>NA|TRBD2|TRBJ2-5|TRBV11-2
CASSSRLAETQYF
TGTGCCAGCAGCTCCCGACTAGCGGAGACCCAGTACTTC
>few|TRBD1|TRBJ2-2|TRBV27
CASNDRGYTNTGELFF
TGTGCCAGCAATGACAGGGGGTATACGAACACCGGGGAGCTGTTTTTT
>NA|TRBD2|TRBJ2-7|TRBV2
CAIDLAEGSYEQYF
TGTGCCATCGACCTAGCGGAGGGCTCCTACGAGCAGTACTTC